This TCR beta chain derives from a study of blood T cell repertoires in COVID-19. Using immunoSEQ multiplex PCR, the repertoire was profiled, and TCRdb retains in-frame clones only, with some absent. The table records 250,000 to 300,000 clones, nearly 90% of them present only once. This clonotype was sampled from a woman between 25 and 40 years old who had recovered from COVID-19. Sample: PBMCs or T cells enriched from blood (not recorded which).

The DNA for the CDR3 is TGTGCCAGCAGCTTAGTGATTACGACAGGGACGGGAAACACCATATATTTT. This sequence encodes CASSLVITTGTGNTIYF. This chain uses TRBV7-9 with TRBJ1-3; TRBD1 agrees at 7 bases. Germline V gives CDR1 SEHNR, CDR2 FQNEAQ (reference sequence). Losses at the gene ends were 1 base for V and 4 bases for J; bases not matched to a gene: 10. This CDR3 is built from 17 residues.